What follows is one TCR beta chain and its context. The target of this receptor is not known. No base quality information exists; no much larger clone differs at one position. RNA was extracted with the RNeasy kit and roughly 0.5 to 1 ug was reverse transcribed using random hexamers. The immunoSEQ multiplex PCR assay, which covers 54 Vbeta and 13 Jbeta segments, was used to amplify TCR beta CDR3 regions. PCR amplification bias was corrected using a synthetic template baseline for primer optimization and computational correction. The published analysis was carried out like this. Reads were annotated to V, D and J genes according to IMGT and were analyzed with immunoSEQ Analyzer, with only productive sequences retained. To calculate clonality, Shannon entropy was normalized by log2 of the number of productive unique sequences and then subtracted from one. For each patient and control, public and private clones were evaluated among the 100 most prevalent clones. A clone was defined as Susac-specific if it was absent from the healthy and MS cohorts, from some 1,100 published viral clones and from other ImmuneACCESS disease sequences. Starting from the raw public reads, TCRdb applied fastp trimming at Q25, assembled clones with MiXCR and retained in-frame beta chains. CDR3 protein duplicates are merged, each entry listing the most common genes and DNA. For this entry, the V and J calls and clone size follow TCRdb and not the study's own pipeline. The sample table contains approximately 150,000 distinct CDR3 sequences; only one count was recorded for around 93% of them. Over 0.08% of the sample comes from the top ten.

These data originate in a study of CD8 T cells in Susac syndrome (dated by TCRdb to about 2019). Study-level background: Whether CD8+ T cell activation and differentiation in Susac syndrome was antigen driven was tested using repertoire sequencing. Overall results and qualifications from the work: The number of individuals in the TCR sequencing and HLA analysis was acknowledged as relatively small.

At the junction V is shortened by 9 bases and J by 5 bases, with 9 bases in between. Reading from cysteine to phenylalanine, the CDR3 counts 11 amino acids. Only CDR3 DNA is held: 33 bases, read in frame from base 1. As encoded in the germline V gene, CDR1 is KGHDR while CDR2 is SFDVKD. High-throughput TCR beta sequencing profiled peripheral blood CD8+ and CD4+ T cells from healthy donors, Susac syndrome patients and multiple sclerosis patients. The multiple sclerosis controls were treatment-naive patients whose relapsing-remitting disease, either stable or active, fulfilled the revised McDonald criteria. Bulk CD8+ and CD4+ T cells were purified by magnetic negative isolation, while CD8+ TEMRA cells were enriched using FACS. Blood was collected in EDTA tubes and processed within 24 hours, with PBMCs isolated through density gradient centrifugation. PBMCs intended for TCR sequencing were cryopreserved in liquid nitrogen and thawed later in a water bath at 37 degrees C. The sorted or isolated CD4+, CD8+ and CD8+ TEMRA cells reached a purity of at least 90%.

This sequence originates from a human donor with multiple sclerosis. Sequenced material: CD4+ T cells from PBMCs. The chain is assembled from TRBV24-1 and TRBJ2-5; the D gene is possibly TRBD2, with 6 bases matching. CDR3 region: CATSGAETQYF. The sequenced DNA is TGTGCCACCTCGGGAGCGGAGACCCAGTACTTC.